This T cell receptor beta chain was identified during a study of CXCR3-negative and CXCR3-positive naive CD8 T cells. UMI-tagged TRB cDNA libraries were built via 5' RACE. TCRdb re-analyzed the 5' RACE reads; it lists each CDR3 protein once, without DNA. The sample totals 65,000 to 95,000 distinct CDR3 sequences; its top ten clones hold roughly 1.5%. Germline CDR1 reads LGHNA; CDR2 reads YNFKEQ. The length of the CDR3 is 18 residues. The specimen was naive CXCR3- CD8+ T cells from blood. The subset here: CD45RO-CCR7+CD27+CD95- naive CD8+ T cells lacking CXCR3 (TNR3-). This sequence originates from a human donor in good health. Some clones in this sample may be carry-over from other donors' samples. The chain joins TRBV4-2 to TRBJ2-7; TCRdb indicates TRBD2, and absent DNA this call remains unverified. CDR3 loop: CASSQPPFSGGARYEQYF.